This TCR beta chain is from a study of blood T cell repertoires in COVID-19. CDR1 and CDR2 (germline): SGDLS, YYNGEE. The CDR3 runs to 18 residues. The V end lost 3 bases, the J end lost 4 bases, and 22 bases lay between the germline ends. This table comes from immunoSEQ multiplex PCR, and its TCRdb copy is limited to in-frame clones, with some not included. The table includes fewer than 120,000 clones, 75% to 85% detected once. This TCR was sampled from a woman aged 55-75 years with acute or convalescent COVID-19. The chain uses TRBV9 and TRBJ2-2, with D possibly matching TRBD2 (5 bases). The specimen sequenced was peripheral blood. The CDR3 coding sequence is TGTGCCAGCAGCGCACCATCCGGGGAGAATACGGTCACCGGGGAGCTGTTTTTT. Its protein product is CASSAPSGENTVTGELFF.